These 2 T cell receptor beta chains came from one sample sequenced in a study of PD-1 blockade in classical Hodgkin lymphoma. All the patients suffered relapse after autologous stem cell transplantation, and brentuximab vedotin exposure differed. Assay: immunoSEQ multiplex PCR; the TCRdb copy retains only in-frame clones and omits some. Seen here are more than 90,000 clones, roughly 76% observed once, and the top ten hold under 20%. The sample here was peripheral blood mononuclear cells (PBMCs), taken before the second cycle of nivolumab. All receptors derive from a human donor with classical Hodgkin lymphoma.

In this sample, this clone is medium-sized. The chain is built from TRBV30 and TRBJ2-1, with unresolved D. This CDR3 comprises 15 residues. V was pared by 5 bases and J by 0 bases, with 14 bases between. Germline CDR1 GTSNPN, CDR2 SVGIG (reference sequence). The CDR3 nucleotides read TGTGCCTGGGACCCTGGGTGGGGCTCCTACAATGAGCAGTTCTTC. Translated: CAWDPGWGSYNEQFF.

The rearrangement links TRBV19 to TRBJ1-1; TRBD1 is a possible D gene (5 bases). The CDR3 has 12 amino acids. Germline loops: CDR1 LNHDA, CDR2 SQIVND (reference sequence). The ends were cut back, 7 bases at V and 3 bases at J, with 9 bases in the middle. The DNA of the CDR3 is TGTGCCAGTATCAGGGATTACACTGAAGCTTTCTTT. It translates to CASIRDYTEAFF. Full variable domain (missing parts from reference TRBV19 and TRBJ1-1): DGGITQSPKYLFRKEGQNVTLSCEQNLNHDAMYWYRQDPGQGLRLIYYSQIVNDFQKGDIAEGYSVSREKKESFPLTVTSAQKNPTAFYLCASIRDYTEAFFGQGTRLTVV.